This T cell receptor beta chain was observed in a study of blood T cell repertoires in COVID-19. At the level of the study: Spain, Italy and the United States supplied samples that represented acute and convalescent COVID-19. T cells, B-cell-depleted T cells, or PBMCs supplied cDNA or gDNA.

As originally analysed: The authors estimated nucleated cell counts from reference gene primer amplification. Assay: immunoSEQ multiplex PCR; the TCRdb copy retains only in-frame clones and omits some. That table gives V, J and clone size, and the DNA gave D and trimming. The sample contains just over 90,000 clones, under 90% of which appear only once. The CDR3 has 16 residues. From germline, CDR1 is MNHEY and CDR2 SVGEGT. Trimming took 6 bases from V and 5 from J; bases not matched to a gene: 12. The origin of this receptor is a human donor with active COVID-19. The donor label of this sample is uncertain. The sample comprised peripheral blood. The chain couples TRBV6-2 or TRBV6-3 to TRBJ2-1, with TRBD2 matching 8 bases. The CDR3 reads CASSPVGAGGNNEQFF. CDR3 sequence (DNA): TGTGCCAGCAGCCCCGTTGGGGCGGGGGGCAACAATGAGCAGTTCTTC.